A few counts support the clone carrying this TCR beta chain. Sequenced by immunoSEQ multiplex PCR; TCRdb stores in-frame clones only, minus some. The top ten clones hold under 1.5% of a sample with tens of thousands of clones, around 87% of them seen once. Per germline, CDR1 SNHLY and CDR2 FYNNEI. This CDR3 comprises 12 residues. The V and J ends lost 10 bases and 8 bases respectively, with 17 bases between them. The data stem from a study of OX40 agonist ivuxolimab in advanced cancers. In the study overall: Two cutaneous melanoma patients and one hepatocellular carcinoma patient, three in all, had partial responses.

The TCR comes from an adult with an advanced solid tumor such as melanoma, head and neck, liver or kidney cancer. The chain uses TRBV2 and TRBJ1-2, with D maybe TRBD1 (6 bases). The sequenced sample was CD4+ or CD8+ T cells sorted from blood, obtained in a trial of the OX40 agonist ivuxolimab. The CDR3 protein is CATAFGGRGYTF. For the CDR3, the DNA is TGTGCCACCGCTTTCGGGGGCCGCGGCTACACCTTC.